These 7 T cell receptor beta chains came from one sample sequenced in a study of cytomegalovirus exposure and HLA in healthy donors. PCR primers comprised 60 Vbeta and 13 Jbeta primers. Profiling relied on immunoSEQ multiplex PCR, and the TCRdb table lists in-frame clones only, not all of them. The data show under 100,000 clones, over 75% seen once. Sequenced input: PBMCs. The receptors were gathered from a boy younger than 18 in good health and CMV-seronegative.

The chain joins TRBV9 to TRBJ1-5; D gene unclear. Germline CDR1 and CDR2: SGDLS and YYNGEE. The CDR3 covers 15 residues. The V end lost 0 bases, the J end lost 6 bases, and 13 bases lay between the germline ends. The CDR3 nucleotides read TGTGCCAGCAGCGTAGGAGGGATGTTGGGTCAGCCCCAGCATTTT. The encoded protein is CASSVGGMLGQPQHF.

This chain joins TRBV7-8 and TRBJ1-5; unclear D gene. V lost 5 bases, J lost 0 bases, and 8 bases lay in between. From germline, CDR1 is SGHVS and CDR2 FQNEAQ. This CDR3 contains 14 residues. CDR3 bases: TGTGCCAGCAGCCGAGGTTATAGCAATCAGCCCCAGCATTTT. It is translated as CASSRGYSNQPQHF.

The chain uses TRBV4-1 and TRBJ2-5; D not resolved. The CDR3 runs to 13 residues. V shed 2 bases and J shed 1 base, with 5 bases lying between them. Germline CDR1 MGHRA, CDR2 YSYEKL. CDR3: CASSQNGQETQYF. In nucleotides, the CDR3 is TGCGCCAGCAGCCAAAACGGCCAAGAGACCCAGTACTTC.

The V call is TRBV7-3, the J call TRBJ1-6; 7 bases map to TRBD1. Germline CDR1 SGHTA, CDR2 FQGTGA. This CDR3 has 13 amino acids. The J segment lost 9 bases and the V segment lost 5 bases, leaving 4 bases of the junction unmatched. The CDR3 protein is CASSARQGSPLHF. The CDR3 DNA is TGTGCCAGCAGCGCTCGACAGGGTTCACCCCTCCACTTT. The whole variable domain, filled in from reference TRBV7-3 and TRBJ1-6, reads GAGVSQTPSNKVTEKGKYVELRCDPISGHTALYWYRQSLGQGPEFLIYFQGTGAADDSGLPNDRFFAVRPEGSVSTLKIQRTERGDSAVYLCASSARQGSPLHFGNGTRLTVT.

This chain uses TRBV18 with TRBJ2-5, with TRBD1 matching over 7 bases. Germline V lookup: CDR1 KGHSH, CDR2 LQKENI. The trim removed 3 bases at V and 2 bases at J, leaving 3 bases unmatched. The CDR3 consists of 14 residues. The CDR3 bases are TGTGCCAGCTCACCGCTGGGACAGCAAGAGACCCAGTACTTC. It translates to CASSPLGQQETQYF. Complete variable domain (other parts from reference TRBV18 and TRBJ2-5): NAGVMQNPRHLVRRRGQEARLRCSPMKGHSHVYWYRQLPEEGLKFMVYLQKENIIDESGMPKERFSAEFPKEGPSILRIQQVVRGDSAAYFCASSPLGQQETQYFGPGTRLLVL.

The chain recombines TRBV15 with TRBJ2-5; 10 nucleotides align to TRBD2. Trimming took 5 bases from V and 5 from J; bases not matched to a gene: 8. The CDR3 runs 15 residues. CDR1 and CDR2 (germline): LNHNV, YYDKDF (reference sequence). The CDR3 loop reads CATSFTASGSETQYF. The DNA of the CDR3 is TGTGCCACCAGCTTTACCGCTAGCGGGAGTGAGACCCAGTACTTC.

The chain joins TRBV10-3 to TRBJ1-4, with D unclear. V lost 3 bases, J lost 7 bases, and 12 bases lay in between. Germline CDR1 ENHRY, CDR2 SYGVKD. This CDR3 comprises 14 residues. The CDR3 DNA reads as TGTGCCATCAGTGACCCTGACGCGGCTGAAAAACTGTTTTTT. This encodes CAISDPDAAEKLFF.